Here is one TCR beta chain with its context. There is no known antigen for this receptor. No base quality values were provided; no much bigger clone lies one nucleotide off. These data come from a study of T cell changes during pregnancy in multiple sclerosis (dated by TCRdb to the late 2010s). In the study overall: In women with multiple sclerosis, the researchers looked at how the T cell repertoire shifted as pregnancy progressed.

Libraries were constructed by the immunoSEQ multiplex PCR assay. TCRdb holds this immuneACCESS table with in-frame rearrangements only. Some clones are missing; in checked studies, unresolved V genes explain under half, and the rest has no known cause. The sample data list about 69,000 clones, and roughly nine tenths of these were observed just once. 0.29% of the sample belongs to the ten largest clones. Spanning cysteine to phenylalanine, the CDR3 consists of 12 amino acids. This entry keeps only the CDR3 DNA: 36 bases, framed from base 1. V is cut by 10 bases and J by 7 bases, and the space between the germline ends is 16 bases. Taken from the germline V gene, the CDR1 and CDR2 loops are MDHEN and SYDVKM.

The receptor was isolated from a female donor in good health, enrolled as a control in a pregnancy study. The rearrangement combines TRBV28 with TRBJ1-2; D gene: possibly TRBD1, on 6 matching bases. The specimen was CD4+ T cells from peripheral blood mononuclear cells, collected in the third trimester of pregnancy. The DNA sequence reads TGTGCCAAGTACAGGGACGGCAGTGGCTACACCTTC. The resulting protein is CAKYRDGSGYTF.